This paragraph reports one TCR beta chain. Its antigen is currently not known. No quality values exist for individual bases; no much larger clone is one base distant. Sequencing was carried out with an Illumina HiSeq 1500. TCRdb handled the public reads itself, with Q25 trimming in fastp and clone calling in MiXCR, and kept productive beta chains. Here each entry gathers all rows of one CDR3 protein and keeps the most common genes and DNA. Counted in this sample were around 78,000 distinct CDR3 sequences; roughly 37% of them appeared once. The ten most abundant clones make up about 92% of the sample. The data were obtained in a study of T cell repertoires in cytomegalovirus infection (dated by TCRdb to about 2019). Background on the whole study: Peptide stimulations targeted recently identified HLA-C-restricted CMV epitopes, whose presentation resists viral immunomodulation, together with well-studied HLA-B-restricted epitopes. Donor HLA type was relevant to the analysis, as public TCR beta signatures indicated carriage of CMV infection together with the matching HLA type. The study at large found these results: The ex vivo response was dominated by HLA-C-restricted CMV-specific TCR beta clonotypes, which also provided the single most frequent clonotype in two of eight donors. Cumulative frequency of public TCR beta family members discriminated carriers of CMV infection plus the relevant HLA type in this cohort and an independent approximately 370-donor cohort.

Germline trimming amounts to 5 bases on V and 7 bases on J, with 10 as the count of junction bases outside the gene matches. Via the germline V gene (reference sequence), CDR1 is LNHDA and CDR2 SQIVND. Measured from the cysteine to the phenylalanine, the CDR3 is 15 residues long. The sequence is cut down to CDR3 DNA, 45 bases in frame from base 1. The meaning of the sample's treatment or condition label: in vitro stimulation with specific CMV peptide epitopes to enrich CMV-specific T cells. The clonotype originates from a human donor in good health (CMV status not recorded). Some clones in this sample may be carry-over from other donors' samples. The rearrangement combines TRBV19 with TRBJ2-1, with TRBD2 identical over 8 junction bases. The specimen comprised CD8+ T cells from cultured PBMCs, sampled from culture after CMV antigen stimulation. DNA sequence: TGTGCCAGTAGTGTTCGGGGGGGCCTCGGAAATGAGCAGTTCTTC. It translates as CASSVRGGLGNEQFF.